A single sample is the source of the 31 T cell receptor beta chains below, sequenced in a study of blood T cell repertoires in COVID-19. The protocol was immunoSEQ multiplex PCR, while the TCRdb copy is restricted to in-frame clones and leaves out a portion. Of some 670,000 clones listed, about 87% were seen once; the top ten hold over 0.2%. Sequencing was carried out using peripheral blood. These receptors were obtained from a young woman with acute or convalescent COVID-19.

The rearrangement joins TRBV3-1 (or the pseudogene TRBV3-2) to TRBJ1-4; 7 bases map to TRBD1. V shed 4 bases and J 4 bases; nucleotides not matched to a gene: 6. Germline V gives CDR1 LGHDT, CDR2 YNNKEL (reference sequence). This CDR3 contains 15 residues. The CDR3 DNA reads TGTGCCAGCAGCCCGACAGGGATGGTTAATGAAAAACTGTTTTTT. Translating it yields CASSPTGMVNEKLFF.

J is TRBJ2-1 and V is TRBV7-2; maybe TRBD2 (6 bases). From germline, CDR1 is SGHTA and CDR2 FQGNSA. Trimming removed 6 bases from V and 7 bases from J, with 19 bases in between. The CDR3 contains 15 residues. CDR3 sequence: CASRKSTGVGNEQFF. In DNA, the CDR3 is TGTGCCAGCAGAAAGAGCACGGGGGTGGGAAATGAGCAGTTCTTC. Based on the CDR3 plus reference TRBV7-2 and TRBJ2-1, the full variable domain is GAGVSQSPSNKVTEKGKDVELRCDPISGHTALYWYRQSLGQGLEFLIYFQGNSAPDKSGLPSDRFSAERTGGSVSTLTIQRTQQEDSAVYLCASRKSTGVGNEQFFGPGTRLTVL.

The V call is TRBV7-9, the J call TRBJ2-3; TRBD1 aligns across 9 bases. This CDR3 has 16 amino acids. Germline values: CDR1 SEHNR, CDR2 FQNEAQ (reference sequence). Losses at the gene ends were 2 bases for V and 3 bases for J; bases not matched to a gene: 6. CDR3 coding DNA: TGTGCCAGCAGCTTAAGGACAGGGGTTAGTACAGATACGCAGTATTTT. Amino acids: CASSLRTGVSTDTQYF.

The genes are TRBV6-2 or TRBV6-3 and TRBJ2-1; 8 nucleotides align to TRBD1. The CDR3 spans 15 residues. Looked up from germline, CDR1 is MNHEY and CDR2 is SVGEGT. The V gene end was trimmed by 5 bases and the J gene end by 9 bases; junction bases not matched to a gene: 12. CDR3 bases: TGTGCCAGCAGTACTGGACAGGGTCAAGTAACTGAGCAGTTCTTC. Encoded protein: CASSTGQGQVTEQFF.

The CDR3 nucleotides read TGTGCCAGCAGCTCCCTTCGGCCGGGACAGGGGATGGTCGGAGGAATGGACACTGAAGCTTTCTTT. It specifies CASSSLRPGQGMVGGMDTEAFF. The chain uses TRBV21-1 and TRBJ1-1; the table names TRBD1, a call not compared with the DNA. TRBV21-1 has pseudogene status. The CDR3 has 22 residues.

This clone was detected once. This sequence joins TRBV15 and TRBJ1-1, with D perhaps matching TRBD1 (5 bases). Germline CDR1 is LNHNV and CDR2 is YYDKDF (reference sequence). The V gene lost 0 bases and the J gene lost 2 bases, with 13 bases spanning the gap. This CDR3 is 16 amino acids long. The CDR3 bases are TGTGCCACCAGCAGAGATTTCGGGGGAGCTAACACTGAAGCTTTCTTT. Encoded protein: CATSRDFGGANTEAFF. Based on the CDR3 plus reference TRBV15 and TRBJ1-1, the full variable domain is DAMVIQNPRYQVTQFGKPVTLSCSQTLNHNVMYWYQQKSSQAPKLLFHYYDKDFNNEADTPDNFQSRRPNTSFCFLDIRSPGLGDTAMYLCATSRDFGGANTEAFFGQGTRLTVV.

J is TRBJ2-3 and V is TRBV2; D unclear. Germline CDR1 is SNHLY and CDR2 is FYNNEI. V dropped 4 bases and J dropped 0 bases, with 11 bases sitting between them. The CDR3 runs 15 residues. Written as DNA, the CDR3 is TGTGCCAGCAGTGGGTGGCCCGCAAGCACAGATACGCAGTATTTT. Its protein product is CASSGWPASTDTQYF.

This rearrangement joins TRBV5-1 to TRBJ1-3; D gene unclear. Trimming took 1 base from V and 2 from J, leaving 13 bases between them. The V gene's germline CDR1 is SGHRS and CDR2 YFSETQ. CDR3 length: 16 residues. CDR3 bases: TGCGCCAGCAGCTTGTTGGCCTTTCCCCCTGGAAACACCATATATTTT. As protein: CASSLLAFPPGNTIYF.

CDR3 sequence: CASSQILQGIKEKLFF. The DNA of the CDR3 is TGTGCCAGCAGCCAAATCTTACAGGGAATAAAAGAAAAACTGTTTTTT. The chain is built from TRBV4-2 and TRBJ1-4; D may be TRBD1 (6 bases). Trimming pared 2 bases from V and 8 bases from J, leaving 18 bases between. The CDR3 contains 16 residues. The V gene's germline CDR1 is LGHNA and CDR2 YNFKEQ.

This chain uses TRBV7-2 with TRBJ1-2; D perhaps matches TRBD1 (6 bases). The germline V gene encodes CDR1 SGHTA and CDR2 FQGNSA. V dropped 3 bases and J dropped 4 bases, with 15 bases sitting between them. CDR3 size: 15 residues. The CDR3 here is CASSFSGGPSYGYTF. The CDR3 DNA reads as TGTGCCAGCAGCTTTTCGGGGGGGCCCAGCTATGGCTACACCTTC.

This chain joins TRBV7-2 and TRBJ2-4, with 8 bases lining up with TRBD1. This CDR3 has 14 residues. Germline CDR1 reads SGHTA; CDR2 reads FQGNSA. With 4 bases clipped from V and 7 bases from J, the junction kept 6 bases outside the gene matches. As DNA, the CDR3 is TGTGCCAGCAGCTCCCGACAGGGGCTGAACATTCAGTACTTC. As protein: CASSSRQGLNIQYF.

The chain combines TRBV7-4 with TRBJ1-2; TRBD1 agrees at 7 bases. The CDR3 totals 17 residues. V lost 1 base to trimming and J lost 0 bases; unmatched junction nucleotides: 8. Germline values: CDR1 SGHVT, CDR2 SQSDAQ. This chain's CDR3 is CASSLEAGGSPNYGYTF. The CDR3 DNA reads as TGTGCCAGCAGCTTAGAGGCAGGGGGAAGCCCTAACTATGGCTACACCTTC. The full variable domain, with the rest looked up from reference TRBV7-4 and TRBJ1-2, is GAGVSQSPRYKVAKRGRDVALRCDSISGHVTLYWYRQTLGQGSEVLTYSQSDAQRDKSGRPSGRFSAERPERSVSTLKIQRTEQGDSAVYLCASSLEAGGSPNYGYTFGSGTRLTVV.

This clone was detected once. The chain carries TRBV2 and TRBJ2-7; D remains ambiguous. CDR1 SNHLY and CDR2 FYNNEI come from the germline V gene. CDR3 length: 16 amino acids. V dropped 6 bases and J dropped 2 bases, with 20 bases sitting between them. CDR3 coding DNA: TGTGCCAGCAGGAACCACGGTGGTTTCCCTACCTACGAGCAGTACTTC. Its protein is CASRNHGGFPTYEQYF.

The table lists this clone with a few counts. The rearrangement joins TRBV6-5 to TRBJ1-1; D is unclear. V was cut by 2 bases and J by 0 bases, with 4 bases left in between. The CDR3 loop spans 13 amino acids. Germline assignment: CDR1 MNHEY and CDR2 SVGAGI. Written as DNA, the CDR3 is TGTGCCAGCAGTTACCTAATGAACACTGAAGCTTTCTTT. As protein: CASSYLMNTEAFF.

The J gene is TRBJ2-7, the V gene TRBV6-5, with 11 bases identical to TRBD2. Trimming took 4 bases from V and 2 from J; bases not matched to a gene: 4. CDR1 is MNHEY and CDR2 is SVGAGI in the germline V gene. The CDR3 length is 15 residues. This chain's CDR3 is CASSSTSGATYEQYF. The CDR3 coding sequence is TGTGCCAGCAGTTCGACTAGCGGGGCAACCTACGAGCAGTACTTC.

The CDR3 DNA sequence: TGTGCCTGGGGGACTAGCGGACCGCAGTACTTC. Protein sequence: CAWGTSGPQYF. The rearrangement links TRBV30 to TRBJ2-7, with TRBD2 identical over 11 bases. The CDR3 covers 11 residues. The V segment lost 5 bases and the J segment 9 bases; nucleotides outside the gene matches: 3. Germline V gene data show CDR1 as GTSNPN and CDR2 as SVGIG (reference sequence).

V gene TRBV6-5 combines with J gene TRBJ1-6, with D possibly being TRBD1 (6 bases). Germline CDR1 reads MNHEY; CDR2 reads SVGAGI. With 5 bases removed from V and 7 bases from J, the gap between germline ends came to 9 bases. This CDR3 region has 13 residues. This CDR3 is CASSRTGNSPLHF. The CDR3 nucleotides are TGTGCCAGCAGTAGAACAGGGAATTCACCCCTCCACTTT.

The chain joins TRBV2 to TRBJ1-4; 11 positions match TRBD1. CDR1 SNHLY and CDR2 FYNNEI come from the germline V gene. This CDR3 is built from 17 residues. Unmatched junction bases numbered 5, after V lost 5 bases and J lost 0 bases. Here the CDR3 DNA reads TGTGCCAGCAGTAAGGAGGGACAGGGGGCAACTAATGAAAAACTGTTTTTT. Translation: CASSKEGQGATNEKLFF. The whole variable domain, filled in from reference TRBV2 and TRBJ1-4, reads EPEVTQTPSHQVTQMGQEVILRCVPISNHLYFYWYRQILGQKVEFLVSFYNNEISEKSEIFDDQFSVERPDGSNFTLKIRSTKLEDSAMYFCASSKEGQGATNEKLFFGSGTQLSVL.

The V call is TRBV5-5, the J call TRBJ1-1, with a possible D match to TRBD1 (6 bases). Trimming left V 6 bases short and J 5 bases short, with 17 bases between. Germline lookup yields CDR1 SGHKS and CDR2 YYEKEE (reference sequence). CDR3 length equals 14 residues. CDR3 residues: CASTPPQGRTEAFF. DNA of the CDR3: TGTGCCAGCACCCCCCCCCAGGGGCGAACTGAAGCTTTCTTT.

The V call is TRBV27, the J call TRBJ2-4; the D gene is possibly TRBD1 (5 bases). Trimming stripped 2 bases from V and 1 base from J, with 15 bases between. The CDR3 has 17 amino acids. Per germline, CDR1 MNHEY and CDR2 SMNVEV (reference sequence). The CDR3 protein is CASSLRPQGSAKNIQYF. CDR3 nucleotides: TGTGCCAGCAGTTTAAGACCCCAGGGTTCTGCCAAAAACATTCAGTACTTC.

The chain recombines TRBV5-1 with TRBJ1-1; possibly TRBD1 for D (5 bases). V was pared by 2 bases and J by 1 base, with 18 bases between. This CDR3 comprises 17 residues. The germline gives CDR1 SGHRS, CDR2 YFSETQ. This chain's CDR3 is CASSLRSGGERNTEAFF. CDR3 sequence (DNA): TGCGCCAGCAGCTTACGGTCCGGGGGGGAGAGGAACACTGAAGCTTTCTTT.

V and J are TRBV7-3 and TRBJ2-3; 10 bases match TRBD1. The CDR3 is 15 amino acids. Per the germline V gene, CDR1 is SGHTA and CDR2 is FQGTGA. The V segment lost 5 bases and the J segment 6 bases; nucleotides outside the gene matches: 8. The CDR3 reads CASSETGGATDTQYF. The DNA for the CDR3 is TGTGCCAGCAGCGAGACAGGGGGCGCGACGGATACGCAGTATTTT.

The V and J genes are TRBV2 and TRBJ1-5; perhaps TRBD1 as D (5 bases). The CDR3 sequence is 16 residues long. Trimming took 6 bases from V and 0 from J, leaving 15 bases between them. Germline CDR1 SNHLY, CDR2 FYNNEI. The CDR3 loop is CASRSGGTYSNQPQHF. The CDR3 nucleotides are TGTGCCAGCAGATCGGGTGGGACTTATAGCAATCAGCCCCAGCATTTT.

The rearrangement links TRBV5-6 to TRBJ1-2; 9 bases agree with TRBD1. CDR1 and CDR2 (germline): SGHDT, YYEEEE. V shed 4 bases, J shed 3 bases, and the junction held 7 bases outside the gene matches. The CDR3 has 15 amino acids. The CDR3 spells CASSHRTGEDYGYTF. CDR3 nucleotide sequence: TGTGCCAGCAGCCACCGGACAGGGGAGGACTATGGCTACACCTTC.

The chain couples TRBV4-1 to TRBJ2-7, with TRBD2 matching over 7 bases. V dropped 1 base and J dropped 1; count of bases not matched to a gene: 4. The CDR3 is 15 amino acids. In germline, CDR1 is MGHRA, CDR2 YSYEKL. CDR3 coding DNA: TGCGCCAGCAGCCAAGTCGGGACTACATCCTACGAGCAGTACTTC. Its protein is CASSQVGTTSYEQYF.

This chain links TRBV9 with TRBJ1-4; D remains unclear. The CDR3 has 15 residues. With 4 bases removed from V and 8 bases from J, the gap between germline ends came to 18 bases. The V gene's germline CDR1 is SGDLS and CDR2 YYNGEE. The CDR3 nucleotides are TGTGCCAGCAGCCCAGGAACCGGGATAGGCGAAAAACTGTTTTTT. Amino acids: CASSPGTGIGEKLFF. The entire variable domain, with the rest obtained from reference TRBV9 and TRBJ1-4, is as follows: DSGVTQTPKHLITATGQRVTLRCSPRSGDLSVYWYQQSLDQGLQFLIQYYNGEERAKGNILERFSAQQFPDLHSELNLSSLELGDSALYFCASSPGTGIGEKLFFGSGTQLSVL.

The chain is built from TRBV6-6 and TRBJ1-1; 8 bases match TRBD1. Unmatched junction bases numbered 4, after V lost 9 bases and J lost 1 base. The CDR3 is 13 residues long. The germline gives CDR1 MNHNY, CDR2 SVGAGI (reference sequence). The DNA for the CDR3 is TGTGCCAGGAGCCAGGGGGCGAACACTGAAGCTTTCTTT. Translating gives CARSQGANTEAFF.

This chain joins TRBV6-2 or TRBV6-3 and TRBJ2-7; weak D call: TRBD2 (6 bases). CDR1 and CDR2 (germline): MNHEY, SVGEGT. This CDR3 is 15 amino acids long. V was shortened by 2 bases and J by 2 bases, with 13 bases between the two germline ends. The CDR3, as DNA: TGTGCCAGCAGTTACGGCGGGGATTTCACCTACGAGCAGTACTTC. Amino acid sequence: CASSYGGDFTYEQYF.

The chain recombines TRBV27 with TRBJ1-1; 10 nucleotides align to TRBD1. V lost 7 bases, J lost 6 bases, and 8 bases stayed unmatched. The CDR3 has 14 amino acids. Germline V CDR1 and CDR2: MNHEY, SMNVEV (reference sequence). CDR3 sequence: CASKRQGAQPEAFF. The CDR3 DNA sequence: TGTGCCAGCAAGAGACAGGGGGCCCAACCTGAAGCTTTCTTT.

The chain links TRBV4-2 to TRBJ2-3, with 8 bases lining up with TRBD2. J was trimmed by 4 bases and V by 3 bases; bases with no gene match: 24. CDR1 and CDR2 from the germline V gene are LGHNA and YNFKEQ. The CDR3 spans 21 residues. DNA for the CDR3: TGTGCCAGCAGCCATGGGACTACATGGACGGGGGGGCATTTCGCATCAGATACGCAGTATTTT. It specifies CASSHGTTWTGGHFASDTQYF.

The V gene is TRBV29-1, the J gene TRBJ1-1; D might be TRBD1 (6 bases). The CDR3 is 11 residues long. The germline V gene encodes CDR1 SQVTM and CDR2 ANQGSEA. The V and J ends lost 4 bases and 4 bases respectively, with 7 bases between them. The DNA for the CDR3 is TGCAGCGTTGCAGGGGTCACTGAAGCTTTCTTT. This sequence encodes CSVAGVTEAFF.